This T cell receptor (beta chain) appears in the sequencing data of a study of blood T cell repertoires in COVID-19. The overall study: Acute and convalescent COVID-19 specimens originated in the United States, Italy and Spain. PBMCs, B-cell-depleted T cells, or T cells provided the cDNA or gDNA that made up the material.

Followed over time, Seattle patients had been enrolled while infection was active. The CDR3 is 14 residues long. Germline-derived CDR1 and CDR2 are GTSNPN and SVGIG (reference sequence). Germline trimming cut 0 bases from V and 8 bases from J; bases unmatched to any gene: 6. As processed by the authors: From reference gene primer amplification, estimates of nucleated cell counts were derived. Clones were sequenced by immunoSEQ multiplex PCR, and TCRdb holds only the in-frame ones, with some missing. Clonal size and the V and J genes are those of that table, whereas D and trimming came from the DNA. The sample has around 310,000 clones, 90% seen once.

This sequence originates from a woman in her thirties or forties with COVID-19, enrolled during active disease. Sequenced input: peripheral blood. This chain uses TRBV30 with TRBJ1-4, with 7 bases matching TRBD1. The CDR3 reads CAWSVQGRGEKLFF. CDR3 nucleotide sequence: TGTGCCTGGAGTGTACAGGGGCGCGGCGAAAAACTGTTTTTT.